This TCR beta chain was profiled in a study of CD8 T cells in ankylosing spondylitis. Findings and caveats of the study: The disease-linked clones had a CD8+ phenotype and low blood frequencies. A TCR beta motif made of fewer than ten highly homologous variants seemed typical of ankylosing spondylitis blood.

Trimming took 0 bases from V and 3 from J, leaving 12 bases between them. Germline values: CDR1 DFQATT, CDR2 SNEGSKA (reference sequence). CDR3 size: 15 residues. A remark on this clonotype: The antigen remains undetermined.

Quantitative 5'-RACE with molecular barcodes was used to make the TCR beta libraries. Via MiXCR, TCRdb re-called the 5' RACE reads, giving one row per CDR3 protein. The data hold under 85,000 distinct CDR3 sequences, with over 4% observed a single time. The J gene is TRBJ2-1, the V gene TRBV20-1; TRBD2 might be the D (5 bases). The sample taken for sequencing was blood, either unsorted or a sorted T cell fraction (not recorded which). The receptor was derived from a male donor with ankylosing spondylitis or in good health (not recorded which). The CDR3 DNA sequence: TGCAGTGCTAGAGATCCTAGAGCGGTCTACAATGAGCAGTTCTTC. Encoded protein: CSARDPRAVYNEQFF.